The clone carrying this TCR beta chain was detected ten times or more. One entry per CDR3 protein results from TCRdb running MiXCR on the RT-PCR reads. The sample comprises 650,000 to 800,000 distinct CDR3 sequences, approximately 15% of which are singletons, and around 3.3% rests with the top ten. This CDR3 contains 15 residues. Trimming cost V 5 bases and J 5 bases; bases outside gene matches: 11. V is TRBV12-3 or TRBV12-4 and J is TRBJ1-2; 7 bases are a match to TRBD1. Sequenced material: memory CD4+ T cells from blood. The receptor comes from a female donor in good health, serving as a healthy control. CDR3 coding DNA: TGTGCCAGCAGTCCAGGGGGGAGTATCTGGTATGGCTACACCTTC. Translated: CASSPGGSIWYGYTF.